This record looks at one T cell receptor beta chain sequence and its context. V was pared by 8 bases and J by 7 bases, with 15 bases between. Per the germline V gene, CDR1 is MDHEN and CDR2 is SYDVKM. The length of the CDR3 is 14 residues. The sample belongs to a study of blood T cell repertoires in COVID-19. Data came from immunoSEQ multiplex PCR; TCRdb stores just in-frame clones and leaves some out. The data contain about 190,000 clones, 86% of them seen just once; the ten biggest clones take up about 6%. This chain uses TRBV28 with TRBJ1-6, with D perhaps matching TRBD1 (6 bases). The TCR comes from a man in his forties with acute COVID-19. Sequencing was carried out using PBMCs or T cells enriched from blood (not recorded which). CDR3 bases: TGTGCCAGCGGGTACTACAGGGAAAATTCACCCCTCCACTTT. Translated, it gives CASGYYRENSPLHF.